Listed below are T cell receptor beta chains from one sample, sequenced in a study of shared clonotypes between healthy human individuals. Sequencing was performed with immunoSEQ multiplex PCR; in TCRdb, only in-frame clones are kept and a portion is missing. Of 2 million to 2.5 million clones detected, approximately 93% appear once; the ten largest clones hold under 0.45%. The specimen was naive CD4+ T cells from PBMCs. The receptors come from a young man in good health. Some clones in this sample may be carry-over from other donors' samples. CDR3s include the opening cysteine and the closing phenylalanine or tryptophan.

v_gene,CDR3aa
TRBV28,CASSTPASGTSTDTQYF
TRBV5-4,CASSLVSAEQYF
TRBV19,CASSILFSGTNNEQFF
TRBV9,CASSASSQTSWQDEQYF
TRBV2,CASSTGVSYEQYF
TRBV4-3,CASSPGRSWEDTQYF
TRBV10-3,CATTPHAYYSYEQYF
TRBV28,CASRPGRRNQPQHF
TRBV4-2,CASSQGGGADTEAFF
TRBV6-4,CASSATGSLGGEQFF
TRBV5-1,CASSEPADSQETQYF
TRBV5-5,CASSLDRRNTEAFF
TRBV6-5,CASRGKFEQYF
TRBV9,CASSARAAETQYF
TRBV5-1,CASSYSPGSTDTQYF
TRBV7-9,CASSLGTGVADTQYF
TRBV21-1,CASSHGTSGYEQYF
TRBV7-9,CASSRSGWVKGYTF
TRBV5-6,CASSLVSSYNEQFF
TRBV28,CASRDRGEAFF
TRBV29-1,CSAGQGLETQYF
TRBV28,CASSLSYNEQFF
TRBV2,CASSEYDSPRRLF
TRBV28,CASSSTGMNTEAFF
TRBV19,CASSIDLLGRADYGYTF
TRBV5-6,CASSRVGTQYF
TRBV15,CATSLPLWVQETQYF
TRBV6-6,CASSYPDTPLFF
TRBV15,CATSREILKAGEQYF
TRBV12-5,CASGPGASGRIGRSYNEQFF
TRBV7-3,CASSLKEVTSFLWHRGNNEQFF
TRBV6-5,CASRRDRFDTIYF
TRBV6-5,CASTRRGGRGNEQFF
TRBV2,CASSAQGRAEAFF
TRBV9,CASSEAGGPQFF
TRBV5-4,CASRPDGNTYEQYF
TRBV2,CASKFQTVVYTF
TRBV5-1,CASSSLPGLANEQFF
TRBV28,CASSPPPGQGYYEQYF
TRBV4-1,CASSQESLTSGRAYEQFF
TRBV19,CARPEMTSAYEQYF
TRBV9,CASSPWGRGPTVTEAFF
TRBV27,CASSFWDRENEQFF
TRBV5-1,CASSPNMQWADTQYF
TRBV19,CASSIVGRGLETQYF
TRBV2,CASTINWRHPGNTEAFF
TRBV6-5,CASSATTANEQFF
TRBV6-5,CATNGRGPSRYGYTF
TRBV19,CASSINTGGAQYF
TRBV29-1,CSVSGVNEQFF
TRBV5-1,CASSLRLAGTYSYEQYF
TRBV6-5,CASSYSSGADTQYF
TRBV7-8,CASSRDGDYGYTF
TRBV28,CASRGREGLYYNEQFF
TRBV2,CASARGHEQYF
TRBV19,CASSIEQGWTDTQYF
TRBV5-1,CASSWVIDTEAFF
TRBV2,CASSLQGSPYGYTF
TRBV5-1,CASSLGHSKGAHIGELFF